A single sample is the source of the 31 T cell receptor beta chains below, sequenced in a study of cytomegalovirus exposure and HLA in healthy donors. The study ran its PCR with 60 Vbeta and 13 Jbeta primers. Some clones are missing from TCRdb's copy, which holds only in-frame ones; the method was immunoSEQ multiplex PCR. The table records roughly 120,000 clones, about four fifths of them present only once. Sequenced sample: PBMCs. These receptors originate from a female donor in good health and CMV-seropositive.

This clone appeared once. This rearrangement joins TRBV28 to TRBJ1-1; D not resolved. The CDR3 length is 13 residues. Trimming removed 5 bases from V and 5 bases from J, with 12 bases in between. The germline V gene encodes CDR1 MDHEN and CDR2 SYDVKM. The CDR3 sequence is CASSLPVRTEAFF. The CDR3 DNA sequence: TGTGCCAGCAGTCTCCCGGTTAGAACTGAAGCTTTCTTT.

V and J are TRBV11-2 and TRBJ2-7, with 8 bases that match TRBD2. The germline V gene has CDR1 SGHAT and CDR2 FQNNGV. The V gene end was trimmed by 1 base and the J gene end by 6 bases; junction bases not matched to a gene: 2. CDR3 size: 13 residues. The CDR3 coding sequence is TGTGCCAGCAGCTTAGTGCGGGGGGTCGAGCAGTACTTC. This gives the protein CASSLVRGVEQYF.

The rearrangement joins TRBV6-5 to TRBJ1-3; 10 bases agree with TRBD1. CDR1 is MNHEY, CDR2 SVGAGI, per germline. The CDR3 is 15 amino acids. The ends lost 0 bases at V and 8 bases at J; junction bases unmatched: 4. DNA of the CDR3: TGTGCCAGCAGTTACTCGACAGGGGGCGCGTACACCATATATTTT. Protein: CASSYSTGGAYTIYF.

This clone was seen only a few times. J is TRBJ1-2 and V is TRBV28; D not certain. Between the trimmed V and J ends, which lost 2 bases and 9 bases, there was a span of 10 bases. Germline V lookup: CDR1 MDHEN, CDR2 SYDVKM. The CDR3 spans 12 residues. The DNA of the CDR3 is TGTGCCAGCAGTTTAAACGGGGTCCGCTACACCTTC. Translated, it gives CASSLNGVRYTF.

The V and J genes are TRBV6-5 and TRBJ1-5; TRBD1 is a possible D gene (5 bases). Germline V gives CDR1 MNHEY, CDR2 SVGAGI. The CDR3 spans 14 residues. V lost 4 bases to trimming and J lost 7 bases, with 14 bases between them. Written as DNA, the CDR3 is TGTGCCAGCAGTTCCGCTGACAGCTACCAGCCCCAGCATTTT. It specifies CASSSADSYQPQHF.

V is TRBV29-1 and J is TRBJ1-1, with TRBD1 matching 7 bases. V lost 7 bases, J lost 0 bases, and 5 bases stayed unmatched. The germline gives CDR1 SQVTM, CDR2 ANQGSEA. CDR3 length equals 13 residues. In nucleotides, the CDR3 is TGCAGCGCCCCGGGACAGATGAACACTGAAGCTTTCTTT. Its protein product is CSAPGQMNTEAFF.

The V call is TRBV5-4, the J call TRBJ2-1; 7 bases are a match to TRBD2. The CDR3 sequence is 15 residues long. Germline V gene lookup returns CDR1 SGHNT and CDR2 YYREEE (reference sequence). Trimming removed 1 base from V and 4 bases from J; junction bases left unmatched: 5. CDR3 in DNA: TGTGCCAGCAGCTTGTCCCTAGCGGATTACAATGAGCAGTTCTTC. Translation: CASSLSLADYNEQFF.

V is TRBV19 and J is TRBJ1-6; no clear D gene. This CDR3 has 14 amino acids. Germline V gene data show CDR1 as LNHDA and CDR2 as SQIVND (reference sequence). The V end lost 3 bases, the J end lost 10 bases, and 13 bases lay between the germline ends. DNA of the CDR3: TGTGCCAGTAGTATGGCCAACCGCGGCTCACCCCTCCACTTT. Its translation: CASSMANRGSPLHF.

J is TRBJ2-1 and V is TRBV4-1; TRBD2 is a possible D gene (6 bases). Germline lookup yields CDR1 MGHRA and CDR2 YSYEKL. V was pared by 7 bases and J by 6 bases, with 19 bases between. The CDR3 covers 15 residues. The CDR3 is CASKPVGGNLNEQFF. CDR3 nucleotides: TGCGCCAGCAAACCAGTCGGAGGGAATCTCAATGAGCAGTTCTTC.

In DNA form, the CDR3 reads TGTGCCAGCACTAACCCAATCTTAAGGGGGGGCGAGCAGTACTTC. Protein sequence: CASTNPILRGGEQYF. The chain recombines TRBV28 with TRBJ2-7; D may be TRBD2 (7 bases). V lost 7 bases to trimming and J lost 6 bases, with 22 bases between them. The germline CDR1 and CDR2 sequences are MDHEN and SYDVKM. The CDR3 contains 15 residues.

The chain uses TRBV6-5 and TRBJ2-1; D possibly corresponds to TRBD2 (5 bases). The CDR3 covers 13 residues. V was shortened by 4 bases and J by 4 bases, with 8 bases between the two germline ends. Germline V lookup: CDR1 MNHEY, CDR2 SVGAGI. CDR3 amino acids: CASSSDSYNEQFF. The CDR3 bases are TGTGCCAGCAGTTCGGACTCGTACAATGAGCAGTTCTTC.

The DNA for the CDR3 is TGTGCCAGCAGTCCTCGGGACAGCACCTACGAGCAGTACTTC. This gives the protein CASSPRDSTYEQYF. The chain has TRBV7-6 and TRBJ2-5; 7 bases match TRBD1. The J call may be wrong; the DNA end is better matched by TRBJ2-7. The length of the CDR3 is 14 residues. Germline V gene data show CDR1 as SGHVS and CDR2 as FNYEAQ.

The genes are TRBV27 and TRBJ2-1; 16 nucleotides line up with TRBD2. Trimming removed 5 bases from V and 4 bases from J; junction bases left unmatched: 8. CDR1 is MNHEY, CDR2 SMNVEV, per germline (reference sequence). The CDR3 length is 18 residues. This chain's CDR3 is CASSPIPGLAGGYNEQFF. The CDR3 nucleotides read TGTGCCAGCAGTCCTATCCCGGGACTAGCGGGGGGGTACAATGAGCAGTTCTTC.

This clone appeared a few times. V and J are TRBV18 and TRBJ2-7; D is ambiguous. CDR1 and CDR2 from the germline V gene are KGHSH and LQKENI. This CDR3 is built from 13 residues. V was trimmed by 4 bases and J by 1 base, leaving 8 bases between them. In DNA form, the CDR3 reads TGTGCCAGCTCACGCGCACCTTCCTACGAGCAGTACTTC. Translated, it gives CASSRAPSYEQYF.

The chain uses TRBV7-9 and TRBJ1-1; TRBD1 matches 10 bases. The germline V gene has CDR1 SEHNR and CDR2 FQNEAQ (reference sequence). With 5 bases clipped from V and 3 bases from J, the junction kept 6 bases outside the gene matches. The CDR3 runs 15 residues. Here the CDR3 reads CASSQVGTGDTEAFF. The CDR3 region has the DNA TGTGCCAGCAGCCAAGTCGGGACAGGGGACACTGAAGCTTTCTTT.

The chain links TRBV2 to TRBJ1-2; weak D call: TRBD1 (5 bases). V lost 6 bases to trimming and J lost 6 bases, with 17 bases between them. The CDR3 extends over 14 amino acids. CDR1 and CDR2 (germline): SNHLY, FYNNEI. CDR3 sequence: CASSRDSSSNGYTF. In DNA form, the CDR3 reads TGTGCCAGCAGCAGGGACTCCTCGAGCAATGGCTACACCTTC. The full variable domain, its missing parts supplied by reference TRBV2 and TRBJ1-2, is EPEVTQTPSHQVTQMGQEVILRCVPISNHLYFYWYRQILGQKVEFLVSFYNNEISEKSEIFDDQFSVERPDGSNFTLKIRSTKLEDSAMYFCASSRDSSSNGYTFGSGTRLTVV.

The rearrangement links TRBV11-2 to TRBJ2-2; D is ambiguous. Deletions cut 0 bases from V and 4 bases from J, with 6 bases between. Germline CDR1 reads SGHAT; CDR2 reads FQNNGV. There are 14 residues in the CDR3. The CDR3 DNA reads TGTGCCAGCAGCTTAGAACGGTCCACCGGGGAGCTGTTTTTT. Amino acid sequence: CASSLERSTGELFF.

This chain joins TRBV28 and TRBJ1-5; a possible D gene is TRBD1 (5 bases). This CDR3 is 15 amino acids long. CDR1 and CDR2 from the germline V gene are MDHEN and SYDVKM. V lost 4 bases to trimming and J lost 4 bases, with 14 bases between them. The CDR3 loop reads CASSYLAGKNQPQHF. CDR3 in DNA: TGTGCCAGCAGTTACCTGGCAGGGAAGAATCAGCCCCAGCATTTT. The whole variable domain, remainder taken from reference TRBV28 and TRBJ1-5, is DVKVTQSSRYLVKRTGEKVFLECVQDMDHENMFWYRQDPGLGLRLIYFSYDVKMKEKGDIPEGYSVSREKKERFSLILESASTNQTSMYLCASSYLAGKNQPQHFGDGTRLSIL.

This chain uses TRBV28 with TRBJ1-1; D remains ambiguous. CDR1 is MDHEN, CDR2 SYDVKM, per germline. Trimming pared 0 bases from V and 4 bases from J, leaving 9 bases between. This CDR3 has 14 amino acids. CDR3 sequence (DNA): TGTGCCAGCAGTTTATGGCAGGCGGGCACTGAAGCTTTCTTT. It translates to CASSLWQAGTEAFF.

J is TRBJ2-2 and V is TRBV19; D is perhaps TRBD1 (5 bases). V lost 6 bases and J lost 3, with 20 bases in between. CDR1 and CDR2 (germline): LNHDA, SQIVND (reference sequence). This CDR3 is built from 17 residues. DNA of the CDR3: TGTGCCAGTAGAAGTGGGGCGGCCGCCTTCTACACCGGGGAGCTGTTTTTT. It translates to CASRSGAAAFYTGELFF.

The chain combines TRBV5-8 with TRBJ1-1, with 7 bases aligning to TRBD1. Germline CDR1 and CDR2: SGHTS and YDEGEE. J was trimmed by 5 bases and V by 3 bases; bases with no gene match: 10. The CDR3 loop spans 15 amino acids. The CDR3 spells CASSSRGGVWTEAFF. The CDR3 DNA reads TGTGCCAGCAGCTCCCGAGGGGGCGTGTGGACTGAAGCTTTCTTT. Drawing the rest from reference TRBV5-8 and TRBJ1-1, the complete variable domain is EAGVTQSPTHLIKTRGQQATLRCSPISGHTSVYWYQQALGLGLQFLLWYDEGEERNRGNFPPRFSGRQFPNYSSELNVNALELEDSALYLCASSSRGGVWTEAFFGQGTRLTVV.

This chain links TRBV4-3 with TRBJ1-5; 8 bases fit TRBD1. Trimming cost V 0 bases and J 5 bases; bases outside gene matches: 6. Per the germline V gene, CDR1 is LGHNA and CDR2 is YSLEER. There are 16 residues in the CDR3. The CDR3: CASSQDPRGRDQPQHF. CDR3 coding DNA: TGCGCCAGCAGCCAAGATCCCAGGGGGCGCGATCAGCCCCAGCATTTT.

The chain links TRBV25-1 to TRBJ1-1; D gene ambiguous. V was pared by 4 bases and J by 4 bases, with 4 bases between. There are 11 residues in the CDR3. From germline, CDR1 is MGHDK and CDR2 SYGVNS. In DNA form, the CDR3 reads TGTGCCAGCAGTGGGAGCACTGAAGCTTTCTTT. It encodes CASSGSTEAFF.

This chain uses TRBV7-9 with TRBJ1-1, with 9 bases matching TRBD1. The germline gives CDR1 SEHNR, CDR2 FQNEAQ (reference sequence). The ends lost 4 bases at V and 9 bases at J; junction bases unmatched: 6. CDR3 size: 13 residues. The CDR3 loop reads CASSSDGTGKAFF. The CDR3 DNA reads TGTGCCAGCAGCTCGGATGGGACAGGGAAAGCTTTCTTT.

This sequence joins TRBV7-9 and TRBJ2-5, with D perhaps matching TRBD2 (6 bases). Germline values: CDR1 SEHNR, CDR2 FQNEAQ (reference sequence). The V end lost 4 bases, the J end lost 2 bases, and 8 bases lay between the germline ends. The CDR3 length is 13 residues. The CDR3 coding sequence is TGTGCCAGCAGCTATGGGGGGCAAGAGACCCAGTACTTC. Translated: CASSYGGQETQYF. The full variable domain, rest sourced from reference TRBV7-9 and TRBJ2-5, is DTGVSQNPRHKITKRGQNVTFRCDPISEHNRLYWYRQTLGQGPEFLTYFQNEAQLEKSRLLSDRFSAERPKGSFSTLEIQRTEQGDSAMYLCASSYGGQETQYFGPGTRLLVL.

The V call is TRBV19, the J call TRBJ1-1; possible D gene TRBD1, 6 bases. V lost 4 bases and J lost 3, with 9 bases in between. This CDR3 has 13 amino acids. Germline loops: CDR1 LNHDA, CDR2 SQIVND (reference sequence). The CDR3 loop reads CASSTGVDTEAFF. CDR3 nucleotides: TGTGCCAGTAGTACAGGGGTTGACACTGAAGCTTTCTTT.

The rearrangement links TRBV25-1 to TRBJ2-2; TRBD2 agrees at 8 bases. V was pared by 4 bases and J by 5 bases, with 6 bases of the junction left unmatched. CDR3 length: 15 residues. From germline, CDR1 is MGHDK and CDR2 SYGVNS. CDR3 coding DNA: TGTGCCAGCAGTGGGGCTAGCGGGTGGACCGGGGAGCTGTTTTTT. The encoded protein is CASSGASGWTGELFF.

The V and J genes are TRBV7-9 and TRBJ2-3, with D possibly being TRBD1 (6 bases). Germline CDR1 reads SEHNR; CDR2 reads FQNEAQ (reference sequence). This CDR3 spans 14 amino acids. The ends were cut back, 4 bases at V and 1 base at J, with 9 bases in the middle. The CDR3 DNA reads as TGTGCCAGCAGCTATTACAGGGGCACAGATACGCAGTATTTT. It specifies CASSYYRGTDTQYF.

This clone showed up many times. The V gene is TRBV7-9, the J gene TRBJ1-4, with TRBD1 as a possible D gene (5 bases). V lost 6 bases, J lost 4 bases, and 12 bases lay in between. CDR1 SEHNR and CDR2 FQNEAQ come from the germline V gene (reference sequence). This CDR3 is built from 14 residues. CDR3 DNA: TGTGCCAGCAGTGAATTGGGGGGTAATGAAAAACTGTTTTTT. Residues: CASSELGGNEKLFF.

The chain's CDR3 is CASRGAGGRNEQFF. The CDR3 DNA is TGTGCCTCTAGAGGGGCGGGGGGGAGGAATGAGCAGTTCTTC. This sequence joins TRBV19 and TRBJ2-1, with 9 bases lining up with TRBD2. The CDR3 is made up of 14 amino acids. V trimming: 11 bases; J trimming: 7 bases; junction bases outside the gene matches: 12. Germline values: CDR1 LNHDA, CDR2 SQIVND (reference sequence).

The chain employs TRBV27 and TRBJ1-1; D not certain. Looked up from germline, CDR1 is MNHEY and CDR2 is SMNVEV (reference sequence). This CDR3 region has 15 residues. Trimming stripped 3 bases from V and 2 bases from J, with 13 bases between. Here the CDR3 reads CASSLQVVPNTEAFF. DNA of the CDR3: TGTGCCAGCAGTTTGCAGGTGGTTCCTAACACTGAAGCTTTCTTT.